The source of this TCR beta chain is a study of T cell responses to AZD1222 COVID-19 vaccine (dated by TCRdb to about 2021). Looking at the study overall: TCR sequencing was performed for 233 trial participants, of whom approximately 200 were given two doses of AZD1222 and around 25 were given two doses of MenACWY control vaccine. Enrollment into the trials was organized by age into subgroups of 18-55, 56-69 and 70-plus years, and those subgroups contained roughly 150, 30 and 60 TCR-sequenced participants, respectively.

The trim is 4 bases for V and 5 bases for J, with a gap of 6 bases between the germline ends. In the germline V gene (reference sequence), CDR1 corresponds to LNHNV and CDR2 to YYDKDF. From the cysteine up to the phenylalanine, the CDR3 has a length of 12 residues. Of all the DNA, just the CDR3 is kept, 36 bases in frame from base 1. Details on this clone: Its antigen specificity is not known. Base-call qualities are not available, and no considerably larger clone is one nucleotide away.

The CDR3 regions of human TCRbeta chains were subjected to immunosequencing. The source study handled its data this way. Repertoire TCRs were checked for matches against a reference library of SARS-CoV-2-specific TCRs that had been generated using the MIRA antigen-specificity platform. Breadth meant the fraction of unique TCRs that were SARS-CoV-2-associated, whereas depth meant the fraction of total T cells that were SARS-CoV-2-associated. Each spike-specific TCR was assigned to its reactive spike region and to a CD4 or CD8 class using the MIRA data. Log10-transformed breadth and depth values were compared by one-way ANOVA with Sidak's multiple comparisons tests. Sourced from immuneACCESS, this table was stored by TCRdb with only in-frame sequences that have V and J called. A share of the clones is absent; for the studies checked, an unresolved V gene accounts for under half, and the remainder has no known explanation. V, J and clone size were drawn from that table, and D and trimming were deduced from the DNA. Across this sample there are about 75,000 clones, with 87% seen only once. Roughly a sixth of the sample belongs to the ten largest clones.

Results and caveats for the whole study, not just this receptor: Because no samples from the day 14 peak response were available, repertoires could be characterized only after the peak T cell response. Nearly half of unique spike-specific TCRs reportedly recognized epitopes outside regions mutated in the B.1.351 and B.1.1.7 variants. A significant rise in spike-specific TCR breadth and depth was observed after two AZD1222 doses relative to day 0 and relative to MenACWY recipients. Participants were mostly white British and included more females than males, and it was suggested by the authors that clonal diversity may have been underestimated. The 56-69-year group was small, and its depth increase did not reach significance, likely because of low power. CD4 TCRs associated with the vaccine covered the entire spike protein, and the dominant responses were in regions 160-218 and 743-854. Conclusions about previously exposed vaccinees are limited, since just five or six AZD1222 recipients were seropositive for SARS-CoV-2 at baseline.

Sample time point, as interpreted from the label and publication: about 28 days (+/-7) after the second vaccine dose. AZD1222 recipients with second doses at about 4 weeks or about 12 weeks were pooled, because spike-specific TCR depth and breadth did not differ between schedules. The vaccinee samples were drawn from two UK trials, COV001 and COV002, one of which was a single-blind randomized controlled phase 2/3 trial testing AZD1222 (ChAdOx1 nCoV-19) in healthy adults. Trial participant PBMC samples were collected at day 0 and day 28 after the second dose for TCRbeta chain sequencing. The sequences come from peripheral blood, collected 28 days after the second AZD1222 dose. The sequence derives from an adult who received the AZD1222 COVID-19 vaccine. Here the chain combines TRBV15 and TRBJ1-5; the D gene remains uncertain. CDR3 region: CATSTNYQPQHF. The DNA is TGTGCCACCAGCACAAATTATCAGCCCCAGCATTTT. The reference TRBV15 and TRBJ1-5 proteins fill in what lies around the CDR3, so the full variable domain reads DAMVIQNPRYQVTQFGKPVTLSCSQTLNHNVMYWYQQKSSQAPKLLFHYYDKDFNNEADTPDNFQSRRPNTSFCFLDIRSPGLGDTAMYLCATSTNYQPQHFGDGTRLSIL.